This TCR beta chain was sequenced in a study of shared clonotypes between healthy human individuals. Study summary: For every donor, three CD4 naive, three CD4 memory, two CD8 naive and one CD8 memory plates were used.

Turning to this clone: Its antigen is as yet unknown.

It was CD45RO-negative cells, positively selected for CCR7, that made up naive CD8 cells, with terminally differentiated effector memory CD45RA+ cells excluded. It was across several immunoSEQ plates that each subset's genomic DNA was evenly split. The protocol was immunoSEQ multiplex PCR, while the TCRdb copy is restricted to in-frame clones and leaves out a portion. Among just over 2,000,000 clones listed, about 95% were seen once. Findings and caveats of the study: Only blood was sampled, and tissue TCR repertoires likely differ from blood ones. Memory subsets generally showed smaller estimated richness than naive subsets did.

V was pared by 7 bases and J by 5 bases, with 17 bases between. The CDR3 loop spans 15 amino acids. Germline CDR1 and CDR2: MNHEY and SVGAGI. This chain uses TRBV6-5 with TRBJ2-2; D gene uncertain. The origin of this receptor is a young man in good health. The sample comprised naive CD8+ T cells sorted from blood. This chain's CDR3 is CASTSDASRTGELFF. CDR3 DNA: TGTGCCAGCACCTCGGACGCCTCGAGGACCGGGGAGCTGTTTTTT.